The 28 T cell receptor beta chains given below trace back to one sample, sequenced in a study of T cell clonality in common variable immunodeficiency. Study-wide findings and caveats: In common variable immunodeficiency, TCR beta chains reportedly carried fewer deletions and N-nucleotide insertions.

TCRdb's table, derived via immunoSEQ multiplex PCR, lists solely in-frame clones and lacks some. The table lists roughly 5,000 clones, with no singletons. Antigens of these TCRs are unknown. The source material was peripheral blood mononuclear cells. These receptors were taken from a human donor with common variable immunodeficiency.

Remarks on this clone: The read comes to an end 3 residues before the CDR3 does, leaving the germline J gene to fill in the end. The chain employs TRBV13 and TRBJ2-7, with 8 bases matching TRBD1. CDR1 and CDR2 from the germline V gene are PRHDT and FYEKMQ (reference sequence). V was pared by 0 bases and J by 4 bases, with 8 bases of the junction left unmatched. This CDR3 has 16 amino acids. The CDR3 loop reads CASSLGGQGAKYEQYF. The DNA read from the CDR3 is TGTGCCAGCAGCTTAGGGGGGCAGGGGGCAAAATACGAG.

For this clone: The junction departs from the called germline gene at one end, perhaps through a read error. Coverage ceases 3 residues before the CDR3 finishes, and the germline J gene fills in the end. This chain uses TRBV19 with TRBJ1-5, with 7 bases that match TRBD1. Per germline, CDR1 LNHDA and CDR2 SQIVND (reference sequence). This CDR3 has 14 residues. The covered CDR3 bases are TGTGCCAGTAATGACAGGGTGGGCAACCAGCCC. Its protein product is CASNDRVGNQP. From start to end, the CDR3 is CASNDRVGNQPQHF.

This clone was picked up many times. The read terminates 3 residues before the CDR3 end, so the remaining end is supplied by the germline J gene. The J gene is TRBJ2-7, the V gene TRBV5-1, with 8 bases aligning to TRBD1. CDR1 is SGHRS and CDR2 is YFSETQ in the germline V gene. There are 15 residues in the CDR3. V lost 4 bases, J lost 2 bases, and 8 bases stayed unmatched. This CDR3 is CASSVGAGGTYEQYF. The sequenced CDR3 bases are TGCGCCAGCAGCGTCGGAGCAGGGGGCACCTACGAG. The complete variable domain, with remaining parts taken from reference TRBV5-1 and TRBJ2-7, reads KAGVTQTPRYLIKTRGQQVTLSCSPISGHRSVSWYQQTPGQGLQFLFEYFSETQRNKGNFPGRFSGRQFSNSRSEMNVSTLELGDSALYLCASSVGAGGTYEQYFGPGTRLTVT.

To note about this clone: The DNA ends 3 residues before the CDR3 does, and the rest of the CDR3 is filled in from the germline J gene. The chain combines TRBV19 with TRBJ1-4; 9 bases are a match to TRBD1. This CDR3 is 15 amino acids long. Germline values: CDR1 LNHDA, CDR2 SQIVND (reference sequence). J was trimmed by 8 bases and V by 8 bases; bases with no gene match: 12. CDR3 region: CASFSRGQGEEKLFF. CDR3 bases read: TGTGCCAGTTTTAGTAGGGGACAGGGCGAAGAAAAA.

This clone was detected ten times or more. The CDR3 goes on 3 residues after the read ends, and that part is filled in from the germline J gene. This rearrangement joins TRBV5-1 to TRBJ2-1; D perhaps matches TRBD2 (6 bases). Germline V gene data show CDR1 as SGHRS and CDR2 as YFSETQ. The V end lost 0 bases, the J end lost 4 bases, and 8 bases lay between the germline ends. The CDR3 loop spans 14 amino acids. Incomplete CDR3 DNA: TGCGCCAGCAGCTTGGGACTAGGGTACAATGAG. The encoded protein is CASSLGLGYNE. In full, the CDR3 is CASSLGLGYNEQFF. The entire variable domain, with the rest obtained from reference TRBV5-1 and TRBJ2-1, is as follows: KAGVTQTPRYLIKTRGQQVTLSCSPISGHRSVSWYQQTPGQGLQFLFEYFSETQRNKGNFPGRFSGRQFSNSRSEMNVSTLELGDSALYLCASSLGLGYNEQFFGPGTRLTVL.

This clone was found many times. The observed sequence ends 3 residues before the CDR3 terminus, with the missing tail filled in from the germline J gene. J is TRBJ1-2 and V is TRBV10-3; tentatively, D is TRBD1 (5 bases). CDR1 is ENHRY, CDR2 SYGVKD, per germline. Trimming pared 11 bases from V and 3 bases from J, leaving 13 bases between. The CDR3 extends over 12 amino acids. The CDR3 sequence: CASGQSDYGYTF. The sequenced part of the CDR3 DNA is TGTGCCTCCGGACAATCTGACTATGGC.

In this sample, this clone turned up a few times. Sequencing ends 3 residues short of the CDR3 end; the germline J gene provides the rest. The chain joins TRBV6-1 to TRBJ1-6; D is uncertain. Germline V gene lookup returns CDR1 MNHNS and CDR2 SASEGT. The CDR3 is 12 amino acids. Partial CDR3 DNA: TGTGCCAGCAGTGAAAGGGTATCAACC. Translating gives CASSERVST. The full-length CDR3 reads as CASSERVSTLHF.

A word on this clone: Sequencing ends 3 residues short of the CDR3 end; the germline J gene provides the rest. The rearrangement uses TRBV7-6 and TRBJ2-2; 8 bases line up with TRBD2. CDR3 length equals 15 residues. Per the germline V gene, CDR1 is SGHVS and CDR2 is FNYEAQ. V was clipped by 6 bases and J by 4 bases; unmatched bases: 7. The CDR3 is CASSRSGVGTGELFF. Incomplete CDR3 DNA: TGTGCCAGCAGTCGTAGCGGGGTAGGCACCGGGGAG.

Regarding this clone: The read comes to an end 3 residues before the CDR3 does, leaving the germline J gene to fill in the end. This rearrangement joins TRBV6-2 or TRBV6-3 to TRBJ2-3; 7 bases fit TRBD2. CDR1 is MNHEY, CDR2 SVGEGT, per germline. V was clipped by 5 bases and J by 7 bases; unmatched bases: 9. The CDR3 loop spans 14 amino acids. Partial CDR3 DNA: TGTGCCAGCAGTCTACCGGGCGGGACTAATACG. This sequence encodes CASSLPGGTNT. The CDR3 as a whole reads CASSLPGGTNTQYF.

For this clone: The read ends 3 residues early relative to the CDR3; the germline J gene fills the gap. V and J are TRBV7-9 and TRBJ2-7; D gene ambiguous. The CDR3 loop spans 15 amino acids. V shed 5 bases and J shed 1 base, with 15 bases lying between them. CDR1 and CDR2 (germline): SEHNR, FQNEAQ (reference sequence). Partial CDR3 DNA: TGTGCCAGCAGCCCACGGCAGGAGAATTCCTACGAG. This sequence encodes CASSPRQENSYE. The CDR3, in full, reads CASSPRQENSYEQYF.

Concerning this clone itself: The read ends 3 residues early relative to the CDR3; the germline J gene fills the gap. The rearrangement links TRBV7-6 to TRBJ2-1; D possibly corresponds to TRBD2 (7 bases). Trimming removed 0 bases from V and 4 bases from J, with 16 bases in between. The CDR3 extends over 17 amino acids. Germline V gene data show CDR1 as SGHVS and CDR2 as FNYEAQ. The CDR3 sequence: CASSLAWGRGRYNEQFF. The CDR3 bases that were read are TGTGCCAGCAGCTTAGCGTGGGGGCGGGGGAGATACAATGAG.

This clone occurred many times. The missing CDR3 end, 3 residues past where the read stops, is filled in from the germline J gene. The chain employs TRBV18 and TRBJ2-3; 7 nucleotides align to TRBD1. With 2 bases clipped from V and 4 bases from J, the junction kept 6 bases outside the gene matches. Germline V gene sequence: CDR1 KGHSH, CDR2 LQKENI. The CDR3 has 15 residues. The CDR3 sequence: CASSPRGRLADTQYF. The CDR3 bases that were read are TGTGCCAGCTCACCAAGGGGGCGCTTGGCAGATACG.

As to this clone: The read ends 3 residues shy of where the CDR3 ends; the end is completed using the germline J gene. V is TRBV7-8 and J is TRBJ1-2; 8 bases agree with TRBD1. The germline V gene encodes CDR1 SGHVS and CDR2 FQNEAQ. The CDR3 extends over 16 amino acids. Trimming at V came to 2 bases and at J to 4 bases, leaving 9 bases not matched to a gene. Partial CDR3 DNA: TGTGCCAGCAGCTTAATGACAGGGGAGGGGTTCTATGGC. Protein sequence: CASSLMTGEGFYG. The entire CDR3 protein reads CASSLMTGEGFYGYTF.

There are many counts of this clone. The read finishes 3 residues shy of the CDR3 end, and the germline J gene is used to complete it. V gene TRBV29-1 combines with J gene TRBJ2-7; 7 bases match TRBD1. V lost 0 bases to trimming and J lost 2 bases; unmatched junction nucleotides: 4. The CDR3 extends over 14 amino acids. The V gene's germline CDR1 is SQVTM and CDR2 ANQGSEA. The DNA read from the CDR3 is TGCAGCGTTGAAGACCGACAGGGTGCCTACGAG. It codes for CSVEDRQGAYE. The whole CDR3 reads CSVEDRQGAYEQYF.

Comments on this clone: The missing CDR3 end, 3 residues past where the read stops, is filled in from the germline J gene. This rearrangement joins TRBV5-1 to TRBJ2-2; D is possibly TRBD2 (6 bases). In germline, CDR1 is SGHRS, CDR2 YFSETQ. Trimming took off 4 bases at V and 2 bases at J, with 15 bases between the two ends. This CDR3 is built from 16 residues. CDR3 bases read: TGCGCCAGCAGCAGGGGCGGGGCAGCCAACACCGGGGAG. It encodes CASSRGGAANTGE. The whole CDR3 reads CASSRGGAANTGELFF.

A remark on this clone: Read coverage stops 3 residues before the CDR3 terminus; the germline J gene supplies the remainder. This chain joins TRBV7-6 and TRBJ2-3; 8 nucleotides agree with TRBD1. This CDR3 spans 16 amino acids. The V and J ends lost 5 bases and 5 bases, in that order; junction bases with no gene match: 12. Germline V lookup: CDR1 SGHVS, CDR2 FNYEAQ. The covered CDR3 bases are TGTGCCAGCAGCAAAGGACAGGGTAGTTTTGGAGATACG. It translates to CASSKGQGSFGDT. The whole CDR3 protein is CASSKGQGSFGDTQYF.

Points on this clone: The missing CDR3 end, 3 residues past where the read stops, is filled in from the germline J gene. The V gene is TRBV18, the J gene TRBJ2-1, with D perhaps TRBD1 (5 bases). This CDR3 region has 17 residues. V dropped 1 base and J dropped 5 bases, with 18 bases sitting between them. Germline CDR1 is KGHSH and CDR2 is LQKENI. Incomplete CDR3 DNA: TGTGCCAGCTCACCACAAGTCGTCCAGGGTGTCCACAATGAG. Amino acids: CASSPQVVQGVHNE. The CDR3, in full, reads CASSPQVVQGVHNEQFF.

This clone was observed a few times. The CDR3 spells CASSYGSGGSYEQYF. CDR3 DNA (partial): TGTGCCAGCAGTTACGGTAGCGGGGGCTCCTACGAG. This chain uses TRBV6-2 or TRBV6-3 with TRBJ2-7, with 9 bases that match TRBD2. Sequencing ends 3 residues short of the CDR3 end; the germline J gene provides the rest. The CDR3 runs to 15 residues. Looked up from germline, CDR1 is MNHEY and CDR2 is SVGEGT. Trimming took 2 bases from V and 0 from J; bases not matched to a gene: 2.

This clone was seen a few times. The read halts 3 residues ahead of the CDR3 end, with the missing end drawn from the germline J gene. This chain joins TRBV5-6 and TRBJ2-7; possibly TRBD1 for D (6 bases). This CDR3 is built from 13 residues. The V and J ends lost 3 bases and 3 bases respectively, with 10 bases between them. Germline CDR1 reads SGHDT; CDR2 reads YYEEEE. The sequenced CDR3 bases are TGTGCCAGCAGCTGGACAGCCTTCTACGAG. It encodes CASSWTAFYE. The entire CDR3 protein is CASSWTAFYEQYF.

This clone was seen repeatedly, ten times or more. The read ends 3 residues before the CDR3 terminus; that terminus is restored from the germline J gene. V usage is TRBV28 and J usage is TRBJ1-4; TRBD1 might be the D (5 bases). The CDR3 covers 16 residues. Per germline, CDR1 MDHEN and CDR2 SYDVKM. With 3 bases removed from V and 8 bases from J, the gap between germline ends came to 19 bases. The covered CDR3 bases are TGTGCCAGCAGTTTTCCGTCGGGGGAGGGGAAGGAAAAA. It encodes CASSFPSGEGKEK. The full CDR3 reads CASSFPSGEGKEKLFF.

A few counts support this clone. The observed sequence ends 3 residues before the CDR3 terminus, with the missing tail filled in from the germline J gene. V usage is TRBV18 and J usage is TRBJ2-5; D not resolved. Trimming pared 1 base from V and 4 bases from J, leaving 4 bases between. This CDR3 spans 12 amino acids. CDR1 KGHSH and CDR2 LQKENI come from the germline V gene. The part of the CDR3 DNA that was read is TGTGCCAGCTCACCACAGGTAGAGACC. This encodes CASSPQVET. The entire CDR3 sequence reads CASSPQVETQYF.

This clone is categorized as medium-sized. The read falls 3 residues short of the CDR3 end, and the missing part is taken from the germline J gene. The chain has TRBV7-2 and TRBJ2-1, with 11 bases matching TRBD1. The CDR3 sequence is 14 residues long. Trimming removed 5 bases from V and 8 bases from J; junction bases left unmatched: 5. CDR1 and CDR2 (germline): SGHTA, FQGNSA. Incomplete CDR3 DNA: TGTGCCAGCAGCCCGGACAGGGGGCACGATGAG. Encoded protein: CASSPDRGHDE. In full, the CDR3 is CASSPDRGHDEQFF.

This clone is judged medium-sized. The CDR3 is cut off 3 residues early in the read; its end comes from the germline J gene. The rearrangement links TRBV7-8 to TRBJ2-7; 8 bases match TRBD1. From germline, CDR1 is SGHVS and CDR2 FQNEAQ. The length of the CDR3 is 15 residues. V gave up 5 bases and J gave up 3 bases; unmatched junction bases: 9. CDR3 bases read: TGTGCCAGCAGCGTTGACAGGGGTACTATCTACGAG. It encodes CASSVDRGTIYE. The whole CDR3 region reads CASSVDRGTIYEQYF.

By sample share, this clone is medium-sized. With the read ending 3 residues before the CDR3 end, the germline J gene is used to fill in that end. The V call is TRBV20-1, the J call TRBJ2-7; 9 bases agree with TRBD1. The CDR3 runs 12 residues. CDR1 is DFQATT, CDR2 SNEGSKA, per germline (reference sequence). V shed 6 bases and J 3 bases; nucleotides not matched to a gene: 3. CDR3 sequence: CSATGQGYEQYF. The CDR3 DNA, read in part, is TGCAGTGCCACGGGACAGGGCTACGAG.

Turning to this clone: The read ends 3 residues before the CDR3 terminus; that terminus is restored from the germline J gene. The chain uses TRBV7-8 and TRBJ2-7; 7 nucleotides line up with TRBD1. The CDR3 has 14 residues. The junction had 5 bases not matched to a gene; V was cut back by 4 bases and J by 2 bases. CDR1 is SGHVS and CDR2 is FQNEAQ in the germline V gene. CDR3 DNA (partial): TGTGCCAGCAGCTCGACAGGGAAAGCCTACGAG. It yields the protein CASSSTGKAYE. The CDR3 reads in full as CASSSTGKAYEQYF. Together with reference TRBV7-8 and TRBJ2-7, the CDR3 gives the full variable domain: GAGVSQSPRYKVAKRGQDVALRCDPISGHVSLFWYQQALGQGPEFLTYFQNEAQLDKSGLPSDRFFAERPEGSVSTLKIQRTQQEDSAVYLCASSSTGKAYEQYFGPGTRLTVT.

Remarks on this clone: The read halts 3 residues ahead of the CDR3 end, with the missing end drawn from the germline J gene. V usage is TRBV19 and J usage is TRBJ2-7; D is possibly TRBD1 or TRBD2 (5 bases each). Trimming shortened V by 3 bases and J by 3 bases, and 18 bases separated the two germline ends. The length of the CDR3 is 16 residues. The V gene's germline CDR1 is LNHDA and CDR2 SQIVND (reference sequence). The CDR3 reads CASSIDPRKGSYEQYF. CDR3 DNA (partial): TGTGCCAGTAGTATCGACCCCCGGAAGGGGAGCTACGAG.

The sample holds many counts of this clone. The read ends 3 residues before the CDR3 terminus; that terminus is restored from the germline J gene. This sequence joins TRBV20-1 and TRBJ2-7, with TRBD1 identical over 7 bases. The V gene end was trimmed by 6 bases and the J gene end by 3 bases; junction bases not matched to a gene: 11. Germline V gene lookup returns CDR1 DFQATT and CDR2 SNEGSKA (reference sequence). This CDR3 contains 14 residues. Incomplete CDR3 DNA: TGCAGTGCCGTCCCTCTCCGGGACAGCTACGAG. Translating it yields CSAVPLRDSYE. The entire CDR3 protein is CSAVPLRDSYEQYF.

Within the sample, this clone is medium-sized (0.01 to 0.1%). The missing CDR3 end, 3 residues past where the read stops, is filled in from the germline J gene. The chain joins TRBV7-2 to TRBJ2-3; TRBD1 agrees at 8 bases. Germline assignment: CDR1 SGHTA and CDR2 FQGNSA. The CDR3 contains 15 residues. With 8 bases clipped from V and 0 bases from J, the junction kept 7 bases outside the gene matches. CDR3 loop: CASSPDRESTDTQYF. CDR3 bases read: TGTGCCAGCTCCCCGGACAGGGAAAGCACAGATACG.